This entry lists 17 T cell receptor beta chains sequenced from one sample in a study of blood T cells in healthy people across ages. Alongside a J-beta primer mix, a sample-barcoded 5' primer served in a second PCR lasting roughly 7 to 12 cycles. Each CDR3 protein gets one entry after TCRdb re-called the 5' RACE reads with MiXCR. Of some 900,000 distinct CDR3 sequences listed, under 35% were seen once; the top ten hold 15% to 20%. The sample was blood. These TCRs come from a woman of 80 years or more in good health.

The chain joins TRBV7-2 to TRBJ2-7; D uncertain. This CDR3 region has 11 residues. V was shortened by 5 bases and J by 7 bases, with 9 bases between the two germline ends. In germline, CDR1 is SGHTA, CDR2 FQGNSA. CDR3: CASSHLNEQYF. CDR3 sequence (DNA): TGTGCCAGCAGCCACCTGAATGAGCAGTACTTC.

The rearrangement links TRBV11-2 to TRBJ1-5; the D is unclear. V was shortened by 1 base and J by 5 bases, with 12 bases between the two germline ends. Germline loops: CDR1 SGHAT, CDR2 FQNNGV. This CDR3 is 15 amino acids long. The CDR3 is CASSLGGVVHQPQHF. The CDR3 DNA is TGTGCCAGCAGCTTAGGGGGAGTGGTTCATCAGCCCCAGCATTTT.

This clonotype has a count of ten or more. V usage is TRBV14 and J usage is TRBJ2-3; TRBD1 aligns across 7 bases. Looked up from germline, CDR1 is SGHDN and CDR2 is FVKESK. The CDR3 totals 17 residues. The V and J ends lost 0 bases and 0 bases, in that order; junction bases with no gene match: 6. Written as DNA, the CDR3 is TGTGCCAGCAGCCAAGAATGGACAGGCTCTAGCACAGATACGCAGTATTTT. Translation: CASSQEWTGSSTDTQYF.

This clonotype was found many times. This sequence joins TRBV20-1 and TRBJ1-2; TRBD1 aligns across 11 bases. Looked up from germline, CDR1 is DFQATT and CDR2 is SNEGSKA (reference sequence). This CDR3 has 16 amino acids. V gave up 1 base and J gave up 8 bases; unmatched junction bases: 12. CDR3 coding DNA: TGCAGTGCTAGAGGGACAGGGGGCTACTCCCGAGGAGGCTACACCTTC. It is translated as CSARGTGGYSRGGYTF.

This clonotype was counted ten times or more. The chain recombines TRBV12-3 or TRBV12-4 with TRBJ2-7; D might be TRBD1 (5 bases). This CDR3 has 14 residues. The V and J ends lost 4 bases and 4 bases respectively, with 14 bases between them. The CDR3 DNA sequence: TGTGCCAGCAGTTATCGCCCAGGGTCGTACGAGCAGTACTTC. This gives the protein CASSYRPGSYEQYF.

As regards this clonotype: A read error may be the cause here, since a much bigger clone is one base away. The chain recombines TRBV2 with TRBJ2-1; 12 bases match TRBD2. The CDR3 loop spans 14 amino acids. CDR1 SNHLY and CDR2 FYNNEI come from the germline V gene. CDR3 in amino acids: CASLTSGGNNGQFF. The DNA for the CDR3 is TGTGCCAGCCTGACTAGCGGGGGCAACAATGGGCAGTTCTTC.

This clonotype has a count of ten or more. CDR3 in amino acids: CASSYNRGRDTEAFF. As DNA, the CDR3 is TGTGCCAGCAGCTACAACAGGGGGCGCGATACTGAAGCTTTCTTT. V is TRBV7-9 and J is TRBJ1-1; 9 nucleotides line up with TRBD1. Per germline, CDR1 SEHNR and CDR2 FQNEAQ (reference sequence). The CDR3 has 15 amino acids. J gave up 5 bases and V 4 bases, and 8 bases lay outside the gene matches.

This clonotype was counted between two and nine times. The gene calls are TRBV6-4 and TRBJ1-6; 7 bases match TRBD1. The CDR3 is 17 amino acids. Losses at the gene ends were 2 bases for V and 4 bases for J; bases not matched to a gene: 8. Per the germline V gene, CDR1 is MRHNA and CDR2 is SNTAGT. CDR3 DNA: TGTGCCAGCAGTGACCCCTTTGGGACAGAGTATAATTCACCCCTCCACTTT. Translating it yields CASSDPFGTEYNSPLHF.

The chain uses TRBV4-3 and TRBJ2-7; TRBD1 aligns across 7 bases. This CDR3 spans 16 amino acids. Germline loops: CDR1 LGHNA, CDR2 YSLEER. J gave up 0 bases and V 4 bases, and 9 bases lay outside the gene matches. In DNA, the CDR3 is TGCGCCAGCAGCCTCGCACCGGGACAGAGCTCCTACGAGCAGTACTTC. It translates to CASSLAPGQSSYEQYF.

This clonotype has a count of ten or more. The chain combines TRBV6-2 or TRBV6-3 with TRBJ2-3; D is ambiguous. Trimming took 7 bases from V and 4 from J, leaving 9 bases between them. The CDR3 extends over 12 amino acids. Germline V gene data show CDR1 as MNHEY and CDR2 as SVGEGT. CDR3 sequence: CASTHRADTQYF. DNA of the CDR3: TGTGCCAGCACGCATCGCGCAGATACGCAGTATTTT.

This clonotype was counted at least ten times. The CDR3 bases are TGTGCCAGCAGTTTCCGGTATGGCTACACCTTC. As protein: CASSFRYGYTF. This sequence joins TRBV25-1 and TRBJ1-2, with D hard to call. Germline lookup yields CDR1 MGHDK and CDR2 SYGVNS. This CDR3 region has 11 residues. Between the trimmed V and J ends, which lost 5 bases and 5 bases, there was a span of 6 bases.

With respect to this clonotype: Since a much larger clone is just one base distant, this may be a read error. The CDR3 loop reads CASSPGQGARNEQYF. The CDR3 bases are TGTGCCAGCAGCCCCGGACAGGGGGCTAGGAATGAGCAGTACTTC. The chain uses TRBV7-9 and TRBJ2-7; 11 bases match TRBD1. This CDR3 contains 15 residues. CDR1 is SEHNR, CDR2 FQNEAQ, per germline (reference sequence). V lost 5 bases and J lost 7; bases outside the gene matches: 10. The full variable domain, in which reference TRBV7-9 and TRBJ2-7 provide the parts outside the CDR3, is DTGVSQNPRHKITKRGQNVTFRCDPISEHNRLYWYRQTLGQGPEFLTYFQNEAQLEKSRLLSDRFSAERPKGSFSTLEIQRTEQGDSAMYLCASSPGQGARNEQYFGPGTRLTVT.

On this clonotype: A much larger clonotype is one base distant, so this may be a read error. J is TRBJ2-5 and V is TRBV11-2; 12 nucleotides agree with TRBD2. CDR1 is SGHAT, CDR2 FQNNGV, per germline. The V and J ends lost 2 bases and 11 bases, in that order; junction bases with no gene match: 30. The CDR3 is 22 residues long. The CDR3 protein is CASSLRIPPPGLAGGLGNEQYF. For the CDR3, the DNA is TGTGCCAGCAGCTTAAGGATCCCTCCGCCGGGGCTAGCGGGGGGGCTAGGGAATGAGCAGTACTTC.

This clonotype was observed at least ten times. In DNA form, the CDR3 reads TGTGCCAGCAGGGTGGACAGGGGATGGGGTACGCAGTATTTT. Its translation is CASRVDRGWGTQYF. V and J are TRBV12-3 or TRBV12-4 and TRBJ2-3, with 9 bases matching TRBD1. Germline trimming cut 6 bases from V and 8 bases from J; bases unmatched to any gene: 9. This CDR3 is 14 amino acids long.

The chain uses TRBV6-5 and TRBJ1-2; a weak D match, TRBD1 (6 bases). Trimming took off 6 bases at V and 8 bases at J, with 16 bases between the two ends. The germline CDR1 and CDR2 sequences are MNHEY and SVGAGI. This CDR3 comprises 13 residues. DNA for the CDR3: TGTGCCAGCAGATCCACAGGGCCGAACGGCTACACCTTC. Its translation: CASRSTGPNGYTF.

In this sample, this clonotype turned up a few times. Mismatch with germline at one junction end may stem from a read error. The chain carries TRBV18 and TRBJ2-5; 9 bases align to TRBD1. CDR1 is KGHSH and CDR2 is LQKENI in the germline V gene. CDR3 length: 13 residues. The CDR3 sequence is CAGSPGQGETQYF. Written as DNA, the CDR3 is TGTGCCGGCTCACCGGGACAGGGAGAGACCCAGTACTTC.

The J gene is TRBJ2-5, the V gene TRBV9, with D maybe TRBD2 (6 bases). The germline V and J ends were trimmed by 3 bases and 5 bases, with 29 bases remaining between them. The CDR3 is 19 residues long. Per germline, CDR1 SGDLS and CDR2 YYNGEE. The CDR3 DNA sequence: TGTGCCAGCAGCGGATGGGGGGATGGGGCCACCCCGGCCTGGGAGACCCAGTACTTC. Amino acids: CASSGWGDGATPAWETQYF.